This section outlines one T cell receptor beta chain sequence together with its context. These data come from a study of CD8 T cells in Susac syndrome. Trimming left V 1 base short and J 0 bases short, with 7 bases between. Germline loops: CDR1 DFQATT, CDR2 SNEGSKA (reference sequence). The CDR3 is 15 residues long. Patients with stable or active relapsing-remitting disease, all of them treatment-naive, made up the multiple sclerosis controls. Negative isolation was used for CD8+ and CD4+ T cells and FACS enrichment for TEMRA cells. Random hexamers primed reverse transcription of roughly 0.5 to 1 ug RNA. TCRdb re-derived calls from the immunoSEQ multiplex PCR reads in MiXCR, one entry per CDR3 protein. The table records around 160,000 distinct CDR3 sequences, around 94% of them present only once.

The TCR was taken from a human donor with multiple sclerosis. V usage is TRBV20-1 and J usage is TRBJ2-6; D might be TRBD1 or TRBD2, each matching 5 bases. Sequenced sample: CD4+ T cells from PBMCs. The CDR3 here is CSARGDPSGANVLTF. Written as DNA, the CDR3 is TGCAGTGCTAGAGGGGACCCCTCTGGGGCCAACGTCCTGACTTTC.